Following are 20 T cell receptor beta chains from one sample sequenced in a study of T cells in severe cutaneous drug reactions. The iRepertoire multiplex PCR system with TCR subtype-specific primers built both bulk and single-cell libraries. TCRdb reprocessed the multiplex PCR reads, keeping one entry per CDR3 protein, no DNA. In total, the table holds 5,000 or so distinct CDR3 sequences. The donors had carbamazepine-induced Stevens-Johnson syndrome or toxic epidermal necrolysis. The sequenced sample was PBMCs. These receptors originate from a human donor with a severe cutaneous adverse drug reaction.

The chain links TRBV6-1 to TRBJ2-7. Germline V gene lookup returns CDR1 MNHNS and CDR2 SASEGT. The CDR3 covers 14 residues. CDR3 amino acids: CASSPRAISYEQYF.

This clonotype is classed as medium-sized by frequency. This chain joins TRBV28 and TRBJ1-1; the D call from TCRdb, TRBD1, cannot be confirmed without DNA. The CDR3 is 15 amino acids. Germline-derived CDR1 and CDR2 are MDHEN and SYDVKM. CDR3 region: CASSLYGRGNTEAFF.

Judged by frequency, this clonotype is medium-sized. The chain recombines TRBV4-2 with TRBJ2-6; the TCRdb call, TRBD2, lacks DNA for checking. Germline V gene sequence: CDR1 LGHNA, CDR2 YNFKEQ. The CDR3 contains 16 residues. CDR3 region: CASSQDAGEGANVLTF.

Judged by frequency, this clonotype is medium-sized. CDR3 sequence reads: CASRWDRASSYEQYF. The chain employs TRBV6-1 and TRBJ2-7; TCRdb designates TRBD1, a call that cannot be tested without DNA. There are 15 residues in the CDR3. Germline values: CDR1 MNHNS, CDR2 SASEGT.

The chain links TRBV5-8 to TRBJ1-5. The V gene's germline CDR1 is SGHTS and CDR2 YDEGEE. CDR3 length equals 12 residues. CDR3 amino acids: CASSGYNQPQHF.

Considering frequency, this clonotype is medium-sized (0.01 to 0.1%). The gene calls are TRBV7-2 and TRBJ2-3. The germline V gene encodes CDR1 SGHTA and CDR2 FQGNSA. The CDR3 contains 13 residues. CDR3 in amino acids: CASSLGITDTQYF.

The chain employs TRBV28 and TRBJ2-6. The germline V gene encodes CDR1 MDHEN and CDR2 SYDVKM. This CDR3 is 15 amino acids long. The CDR3 sequence is CASSPTGSGANVLTF.

This chain links TRBV20-1 with TRBJ1-1; TCRdb calls TRBD1, which cannot be checked without DNA. The CDR3 is 15 amino acids. CDR1 DFQATT and CDR2 SNEGSKA come from the germline V gene (reference sequence). CDR3 in amino acids: CSARDAGTGNTEAFF.

This chain joins TRBV5-4 and TRBJ2-1. There are 16 residues in the CDR3. CDR1 is SGHNT, CDR2 YYREEE, per germline (reference sequence). The CDR3 loop reads CASSLFEGSSYNEQFF.

The V gene is TRBV12-3 or TRBV12-4, the J gene TRBJ2-7. This CDR3 has 15 residues. The CDR3 sequence is CASSLKAGGSYEQYF.

By frequency, this clonotype registers medium-sized. The chain has TRBV24-1 and TRBJ1-2; there is no DNA to check the TCRdb D call of TRBD1. This CDR3 spans 12 amino acids. Germline CDR1 and CDR2: KGHDR and SFDVKD. The CDR3 reads CATSPGTYGYTF.

According to its frequency, this clonotype is medium-sized. This sequence joins TRBV28 and TRBJ1-3; as DNA is missing, the TRBD1 call by TCRdb cannot be tested. Germline V CDR1 and CDR2: MDHEN, SYDVKM. The CDR3 extends over 13 amino acids. CDR3 residues: CASIRGFGNTIYF.

This clonotype ranks as medium-sized in terms of frequency. The J gene is TRBJ1-1, the V gene TRBV4-2. This CDR3 contains 12 residues. CDR1 is LGHNA, CDR2 YNFKEQ, per germline. The CDR3 is CASSLANAGAFF.

This clonotype ranks as medium-sized in terms of frequency. This rearrangement joins TRBV28 to TRBJ2-3. The CDR3 is made up of 13 amino acids. Germline V CDR1 and CDR2: MDHEN, SYDVKM. Here the CDR3 reads CASSFSSPDTQYF.

The V gene is TRBV20-1, the J gene TRBJ1-5; TCRdb calls TRBD1, which cannot be checked without DNA. CDR3 length: 14 amino acids. The V gene's germline CDR1 is DFQATT and CDR2 SNEGSKA (reference sequence). The CDR3: CSAPPDREYQPQHF.

This clonotype registers medium-sized (0.01 to 0.1%) by frequency. The chain combines TRBV27 with TRBJ2-5; TCRdb reports TRBD2, a call that lacks DNA to check it against. CDR1 is MNHEY and CDR2 is SMNVEV in the germline V gene (reference sequence). The CDR3 runs 15 residues. CDR3: CASSSSAGAGKTQYF.

By frequency, this clonotype is medium-sized. This chain joins TRBV7-2 and TRBJ1-4; the D call of TRBD1 rests on TCRdb alone, since no DNA is present to check it. The CDR3 is 14 amino acids. From germline, CDR1 is SGHTA and CDR2 FQGNSA. This CDR3 is CASSSTGGGEKLFF. The variable domain in full, with the rest retrieved from reference TRBV7-2 and TRBJ1-4, is GAGVSQSPSNKVTEKGKDVELRCDPISGHTALYWYRQSLGQGLEFLIYFQGNSAPDKSGLPSDRFSAERTGGSVSTLTIQRTQQEDSAVYLCASSSTGGGEKLFFGSGTQLSVL.

The CDR3 is CASSQSAVYSNQPQHF. V and J are TRBV16 and TRBJ1-5. Per the germline V gene, CDR1 is KGHSY and CDR2 is FQNENV. The CDR3 is made up of 16 amino acids.

According to its frequency, this clonotype is medium-sized (0.01 to 0.1%). The J gene is TRBJ2-7, the V gene TRBV28. Germline assignment: CDR1 MDHEN and CDR2 SYDVKM. The CDR3 totals 13 residues. The CDR3 loop is CASSLALRNEQYF.

This sequence joins TRBV20-1 and TRBJ2-7; TCRdb designates TRBD1, a call that cannot be tested without DNA. The CDR3 runs to 14 residues. CDR1 DFQATT and CDR2 SNEGSKA come from the germline V gene (reference sequence). The CDR3 spells CSARDTTGPYEQYF.